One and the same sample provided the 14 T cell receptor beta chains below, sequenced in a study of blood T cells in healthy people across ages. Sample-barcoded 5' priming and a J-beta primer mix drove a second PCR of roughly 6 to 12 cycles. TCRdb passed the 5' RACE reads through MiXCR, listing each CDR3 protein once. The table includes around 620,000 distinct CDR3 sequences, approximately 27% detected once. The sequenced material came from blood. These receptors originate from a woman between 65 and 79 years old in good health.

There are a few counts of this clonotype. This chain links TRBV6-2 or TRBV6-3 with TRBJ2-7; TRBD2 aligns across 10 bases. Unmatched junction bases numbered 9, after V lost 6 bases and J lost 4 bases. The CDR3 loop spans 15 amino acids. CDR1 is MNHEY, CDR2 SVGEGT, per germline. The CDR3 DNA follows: TGTGCCAGCAGCTCACGGACTAGCGGTACTTACGAGCAGTACTTC. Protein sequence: CASSSRTSGTYEQYF.

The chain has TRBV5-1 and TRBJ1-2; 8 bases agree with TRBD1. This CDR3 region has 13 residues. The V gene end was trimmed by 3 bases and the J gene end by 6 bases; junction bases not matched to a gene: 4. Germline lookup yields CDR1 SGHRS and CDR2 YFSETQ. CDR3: CASSSGQGHGYTF. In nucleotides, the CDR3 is TGCGCCAGCAGCTCCGGACAGGGCCATGGCTACACCTTC.

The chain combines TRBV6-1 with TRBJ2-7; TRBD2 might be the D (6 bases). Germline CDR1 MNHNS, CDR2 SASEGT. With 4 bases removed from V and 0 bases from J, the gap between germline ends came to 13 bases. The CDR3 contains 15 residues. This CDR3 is CASSAGTLNSYEQYF. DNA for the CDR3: TGTGCCAGCAGTGCCGGGACTCTTAACTCCTACGAGCAGTACTTC.

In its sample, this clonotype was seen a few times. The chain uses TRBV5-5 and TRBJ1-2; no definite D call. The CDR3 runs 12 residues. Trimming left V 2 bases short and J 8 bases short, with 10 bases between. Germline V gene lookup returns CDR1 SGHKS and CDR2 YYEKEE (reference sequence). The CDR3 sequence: CASSFDQEGYTF. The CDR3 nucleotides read TGTGCCAGCAGCTTCGATCAGGAGGGCTACACCTTC.

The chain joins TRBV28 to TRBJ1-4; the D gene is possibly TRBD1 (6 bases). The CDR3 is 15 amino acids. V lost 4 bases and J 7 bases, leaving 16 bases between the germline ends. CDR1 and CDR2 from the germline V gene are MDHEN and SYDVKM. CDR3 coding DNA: TGTGCCAGCAGTTCCTCCGGGACACCGGCTGAAAAACTGTTTTTT. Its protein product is CASSSSGTPAEKLFF.

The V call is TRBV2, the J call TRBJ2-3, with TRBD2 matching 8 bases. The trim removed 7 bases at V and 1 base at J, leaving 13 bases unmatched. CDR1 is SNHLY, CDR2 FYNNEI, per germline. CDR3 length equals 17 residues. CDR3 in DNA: TGTGCCAGCAAAGTGGCGGGGGGTATAACAGGCACAGATACGCAGTATTTT. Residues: CASKVAGGITGTDTQYF.

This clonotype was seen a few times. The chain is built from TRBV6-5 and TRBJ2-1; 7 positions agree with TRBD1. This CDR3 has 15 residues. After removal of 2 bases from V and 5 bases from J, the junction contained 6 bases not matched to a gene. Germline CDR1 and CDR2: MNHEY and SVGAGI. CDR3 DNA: TGTGCCAGCAGTTACACGTGGGACAGTCACAATGAGCAGTTCTTC. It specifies CASSYTWDSHNEQFF.

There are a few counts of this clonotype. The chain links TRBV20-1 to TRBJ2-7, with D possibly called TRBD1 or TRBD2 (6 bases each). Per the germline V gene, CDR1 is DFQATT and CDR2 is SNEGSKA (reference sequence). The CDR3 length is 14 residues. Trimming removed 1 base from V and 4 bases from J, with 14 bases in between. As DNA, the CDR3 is TGCAGTGCTAGAGGCGGGACACGTCCTTACGAGCAGTACTTC. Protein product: CSARGGTRPYEQYF.

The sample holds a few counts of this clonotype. The CDR3 DNA follows: TGCGCCAGCAGCTTCTCGCCACCCCGGGGGGAGGCTGAAGCTTTCTTT. Protein sequence: CASSFSPPRGEAEAFF. This rearrangement joins TRBV5-1 to TRBJ1-1, with D perhaps TRBD1 (5 bases). Trimming stripped 2 bases from V and 6 bases from J, with 20 bases between. The CDR3 totals 16 residues. In germline, CDR1 is SGHRS, CDR2 YFSETQ.

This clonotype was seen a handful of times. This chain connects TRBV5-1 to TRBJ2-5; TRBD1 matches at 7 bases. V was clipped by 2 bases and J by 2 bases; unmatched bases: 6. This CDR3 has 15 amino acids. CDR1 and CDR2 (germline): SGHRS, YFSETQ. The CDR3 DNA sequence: TGCGCCAGCAGCTTTACCGGGACAGCTCAAGAGACCCAGTACTTC. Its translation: CASSFTGTAQETQYF.

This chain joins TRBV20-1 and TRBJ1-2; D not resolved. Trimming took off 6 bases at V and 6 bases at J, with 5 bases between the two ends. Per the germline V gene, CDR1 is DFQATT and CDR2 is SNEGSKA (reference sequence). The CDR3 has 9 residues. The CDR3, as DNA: TGCAGTGCCCCTGATGGCTACACCTTC. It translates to CSAPDGYTF.

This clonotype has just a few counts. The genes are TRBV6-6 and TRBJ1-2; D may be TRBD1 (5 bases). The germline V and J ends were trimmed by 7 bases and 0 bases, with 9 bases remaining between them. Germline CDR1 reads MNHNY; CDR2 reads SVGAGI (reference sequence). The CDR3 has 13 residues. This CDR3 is CASKEGPNYGYTF. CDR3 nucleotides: TGTGCCAGCAAGGAGGGGCCTAACTATGGCTACACCTTC.

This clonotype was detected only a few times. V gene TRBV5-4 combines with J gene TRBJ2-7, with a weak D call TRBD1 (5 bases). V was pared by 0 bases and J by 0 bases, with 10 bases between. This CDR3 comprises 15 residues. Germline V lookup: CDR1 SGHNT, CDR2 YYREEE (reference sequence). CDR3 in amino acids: CASSLGQTLSYEQYF. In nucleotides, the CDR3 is TGTGCCAGCAGCTTGGGACAGACGCTCTCCTACGAGCAGTACTTC.

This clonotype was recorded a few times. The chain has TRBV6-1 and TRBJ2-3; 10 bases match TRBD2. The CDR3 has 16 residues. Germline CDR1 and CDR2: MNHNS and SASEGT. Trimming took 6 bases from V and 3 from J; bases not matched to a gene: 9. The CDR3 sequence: CASSRTSGSSTDTQYF. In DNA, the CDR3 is TGTGCCAGCAGCCGGACTAGCGGCTCCAGTACAGATACGCAGTATTTT.